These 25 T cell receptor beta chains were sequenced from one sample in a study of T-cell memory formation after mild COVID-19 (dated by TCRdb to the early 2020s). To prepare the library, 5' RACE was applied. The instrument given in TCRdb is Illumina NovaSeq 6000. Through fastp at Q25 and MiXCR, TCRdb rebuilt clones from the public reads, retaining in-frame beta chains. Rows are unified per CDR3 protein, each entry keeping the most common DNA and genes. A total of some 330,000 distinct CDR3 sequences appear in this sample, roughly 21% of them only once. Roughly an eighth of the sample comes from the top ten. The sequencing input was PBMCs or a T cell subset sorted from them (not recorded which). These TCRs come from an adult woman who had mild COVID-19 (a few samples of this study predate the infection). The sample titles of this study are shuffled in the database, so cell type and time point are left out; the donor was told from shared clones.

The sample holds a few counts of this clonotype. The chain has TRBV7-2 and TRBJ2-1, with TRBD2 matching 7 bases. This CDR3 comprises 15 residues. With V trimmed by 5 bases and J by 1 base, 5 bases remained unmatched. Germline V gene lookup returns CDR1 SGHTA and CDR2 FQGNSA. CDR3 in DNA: TGTGCCAGCAGCCCCGGGACTACTTCCTACAATGAGCAGTTCTTC. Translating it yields CASSPGTTSYNEQFF.

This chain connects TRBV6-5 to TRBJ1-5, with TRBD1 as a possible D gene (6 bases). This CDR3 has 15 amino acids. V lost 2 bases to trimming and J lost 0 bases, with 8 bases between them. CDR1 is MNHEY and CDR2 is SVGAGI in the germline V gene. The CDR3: CASSYRGDSNQPQHF. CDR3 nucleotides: TGTGCCAGCAGTTACAGGGGGGATAGCAATCAGCCCCAGCATTTT.

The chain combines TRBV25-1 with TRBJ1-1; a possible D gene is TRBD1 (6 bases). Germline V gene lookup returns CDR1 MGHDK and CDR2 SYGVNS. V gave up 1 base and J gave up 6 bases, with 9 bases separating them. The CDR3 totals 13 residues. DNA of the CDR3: TGTGCCAGCAGTGAATGGGCAGGGGCTGAAGCTTTCTTT. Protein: CASSEWAGAEAFF.

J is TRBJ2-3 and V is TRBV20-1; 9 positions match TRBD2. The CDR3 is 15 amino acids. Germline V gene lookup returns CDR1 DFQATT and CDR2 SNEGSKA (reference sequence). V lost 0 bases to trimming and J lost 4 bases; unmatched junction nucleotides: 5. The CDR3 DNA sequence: TGCAGTGCTAGAGACCCTAGCGGGAATTCAGATACGCAGTATTTT. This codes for CSARDPSGNSDTQYF.

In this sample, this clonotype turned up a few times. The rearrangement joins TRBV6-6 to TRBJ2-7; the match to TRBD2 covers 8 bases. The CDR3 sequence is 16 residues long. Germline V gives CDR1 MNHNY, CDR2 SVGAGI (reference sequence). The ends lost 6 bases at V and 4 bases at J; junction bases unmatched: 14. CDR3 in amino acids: CASRFDPLAGGYEQYF. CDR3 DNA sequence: TGTGCCAGCAGGTTCGACCCTCTGGCGGGAGGTTACGAGCAGTACTTC.

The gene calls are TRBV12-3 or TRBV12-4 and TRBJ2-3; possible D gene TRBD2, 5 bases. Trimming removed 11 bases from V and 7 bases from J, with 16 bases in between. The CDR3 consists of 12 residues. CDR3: CAGGGGGYTQYF. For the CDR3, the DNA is TGTGCCGGAGGAGGAGGTGGTTATACGCAGTATTTT.

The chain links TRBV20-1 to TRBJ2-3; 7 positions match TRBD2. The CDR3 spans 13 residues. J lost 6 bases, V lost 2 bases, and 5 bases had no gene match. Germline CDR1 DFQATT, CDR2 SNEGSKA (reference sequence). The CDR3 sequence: CSARNTLADTQYF. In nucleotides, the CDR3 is TGCAGTGCTAGAAATACACTAGCGGATACGCAGTATTTT.

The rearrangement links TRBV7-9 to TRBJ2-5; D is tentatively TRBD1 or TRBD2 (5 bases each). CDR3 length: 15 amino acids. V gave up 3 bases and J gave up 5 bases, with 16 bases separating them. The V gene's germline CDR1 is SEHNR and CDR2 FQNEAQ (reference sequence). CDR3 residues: CASSFVERWGETQYF. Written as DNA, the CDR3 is TGTGCCAGCAGCTTTGTAGAGCGTTGGGGGGAGACCCAGTACTTC.

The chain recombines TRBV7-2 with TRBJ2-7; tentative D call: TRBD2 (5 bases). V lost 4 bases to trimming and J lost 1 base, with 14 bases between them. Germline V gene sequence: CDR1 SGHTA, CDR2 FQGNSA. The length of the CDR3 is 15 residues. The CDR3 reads CASSSQSSSSYEQYF. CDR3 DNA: TGTGCCAGCAGCTCCCAATCTAGCTCGTCCTACGAGCAGTACTTC.

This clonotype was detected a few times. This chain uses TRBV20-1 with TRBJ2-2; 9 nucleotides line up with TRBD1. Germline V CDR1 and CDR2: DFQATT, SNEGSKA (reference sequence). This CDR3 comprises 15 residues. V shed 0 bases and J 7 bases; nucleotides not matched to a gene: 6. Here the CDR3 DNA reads TGCAGTGCTAGAGATCGAGGGACAGGGATCGGGGAGCTGTTTTTT. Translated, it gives CSARDRGTGIGELFF.

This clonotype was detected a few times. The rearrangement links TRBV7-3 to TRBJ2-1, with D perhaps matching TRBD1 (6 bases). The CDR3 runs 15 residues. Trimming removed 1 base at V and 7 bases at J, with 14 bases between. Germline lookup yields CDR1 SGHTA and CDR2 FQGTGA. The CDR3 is CASSLSRATGNEQFF. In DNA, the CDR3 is TGTGCCAGCAGCTTAAGCCGAGCCACAGGGAATGAGCAGTTCTTC.

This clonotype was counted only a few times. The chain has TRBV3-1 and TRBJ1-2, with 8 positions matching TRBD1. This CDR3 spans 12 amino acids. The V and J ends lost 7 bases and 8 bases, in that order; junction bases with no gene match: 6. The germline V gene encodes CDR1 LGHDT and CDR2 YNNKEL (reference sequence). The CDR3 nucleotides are TGTGCCAGCAAGACAGGGGCGGACGGCTACACCTTC. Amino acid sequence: CASKTGADGYTF.

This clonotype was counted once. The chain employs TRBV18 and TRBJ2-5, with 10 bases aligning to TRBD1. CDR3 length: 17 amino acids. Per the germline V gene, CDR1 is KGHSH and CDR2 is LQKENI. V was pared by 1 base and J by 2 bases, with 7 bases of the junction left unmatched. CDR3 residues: CASSPLTGGWGQETQYF. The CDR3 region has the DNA TGTGCCAGCTCACCACTGACAGGGGGCTGGGGTCAAGAGACCCAGTACTTC.

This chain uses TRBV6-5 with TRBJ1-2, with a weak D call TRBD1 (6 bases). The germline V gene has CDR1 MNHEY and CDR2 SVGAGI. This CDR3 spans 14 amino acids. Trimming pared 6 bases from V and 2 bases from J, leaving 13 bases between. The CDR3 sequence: CASSPTRGNYGYTF. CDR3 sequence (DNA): TGTGCCAGCAGCCCGACGAGGGGGAACTATGGCTACACCTTC.

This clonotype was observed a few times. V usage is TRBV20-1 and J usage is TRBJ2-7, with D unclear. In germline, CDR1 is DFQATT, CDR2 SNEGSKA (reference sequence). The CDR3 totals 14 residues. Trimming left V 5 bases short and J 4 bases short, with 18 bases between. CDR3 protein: CSAQPPARPYEQYF. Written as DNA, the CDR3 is TGCAGTGCTCAACCGCCAGCCAGGCCTTACGAGCAGTACTTC.

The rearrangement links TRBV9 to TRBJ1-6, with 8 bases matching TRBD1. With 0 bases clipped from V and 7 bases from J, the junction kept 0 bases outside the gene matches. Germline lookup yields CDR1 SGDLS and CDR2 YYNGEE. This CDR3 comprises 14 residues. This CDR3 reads CASSVGDRNSPLHF. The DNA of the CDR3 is TGTGCCAGCAGCGTAGGGGACAGGAATTCACCCCTCCACTTT.

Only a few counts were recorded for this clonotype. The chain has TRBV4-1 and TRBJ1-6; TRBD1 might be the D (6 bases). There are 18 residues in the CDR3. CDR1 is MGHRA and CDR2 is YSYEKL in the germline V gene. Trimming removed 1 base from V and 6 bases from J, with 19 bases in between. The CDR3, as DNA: TGCGCCAGCAGCCAAGGAGCAGCGCAGGGGCTGAGTAATTCACCCCTCCACTTT. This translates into CASSQGAAQGLSNSPLHF.

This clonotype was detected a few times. CDR3 sequence: CASSDTRTSGSRTGELFF. CDR3 bases: TGTGCCAGCAGCGACACCAGGACTAGCGGGAGTCGCACCGGGGAGCTGTTTTTT. This sequence joins TRBV12-3 or TRBV12-4 and TRBJ2-2; 13 bases match TRBD2. The length of the CDR3 is 18 residues. V was pared by 6 bases and J by 4 bases, with 11 bases of the junction left unmatched.

CDR3 residues: CASTGGGGRNSPLHF. Written as DNA, the CDR3 is TGTGCCAGCACGGGGGGAGGGGGCCGTAATTCACCCCTCCACTTT. The chain recombines TRBV5-4 with TRBJ1-6, with 7 bases that match TRBD1. The V and J ends lost 6 bases and 6 bases, in that order; junction bases with no gene match: 9. Germline V CDR1 and CDR2: SGHNT, YYREEE (reference sequence). The CDR3 length is 15 residues.

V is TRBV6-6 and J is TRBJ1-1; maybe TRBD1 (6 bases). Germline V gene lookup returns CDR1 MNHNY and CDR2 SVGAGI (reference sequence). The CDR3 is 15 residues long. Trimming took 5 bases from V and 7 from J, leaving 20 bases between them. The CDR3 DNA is TGTGCCAGCAGTCTGGCCCGTGCAGGGGCCTATGAAGCTTTCTTT. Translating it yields CASSLARAGAYEAFF.

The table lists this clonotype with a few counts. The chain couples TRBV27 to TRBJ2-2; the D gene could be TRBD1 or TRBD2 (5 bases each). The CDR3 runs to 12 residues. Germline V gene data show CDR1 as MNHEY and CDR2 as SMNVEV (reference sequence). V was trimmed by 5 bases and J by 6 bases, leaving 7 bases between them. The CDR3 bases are TGTGCCAGCAGTGGGGGACCCGGGGAGCTGTTTTTT. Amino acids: CASSGGPGELFF.

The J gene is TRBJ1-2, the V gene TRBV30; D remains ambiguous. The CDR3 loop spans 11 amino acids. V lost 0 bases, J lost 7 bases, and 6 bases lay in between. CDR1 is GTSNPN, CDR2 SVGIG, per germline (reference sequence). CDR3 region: CAWSVVGGYTF. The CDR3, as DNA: TGTGCCTGGAGTGTAGTGGGTGGCTACACCTTC.

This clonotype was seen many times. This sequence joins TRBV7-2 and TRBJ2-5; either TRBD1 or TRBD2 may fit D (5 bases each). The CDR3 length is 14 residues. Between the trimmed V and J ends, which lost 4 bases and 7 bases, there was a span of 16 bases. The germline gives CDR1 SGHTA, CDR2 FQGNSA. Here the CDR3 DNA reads TGTGCCAGCAGCTCTGGGCCTTTTGGGGGGACCCAGTACTTC. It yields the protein CASSSGPFGGTQYF. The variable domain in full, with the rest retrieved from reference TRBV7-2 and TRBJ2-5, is GAGVSQSPSNKVTEKGKDVELRCDPISGHTALYWYRQSLGQGLEFLIYFQGNSAPDKSGLPSDRFSAERTGGSVSTLTIQRTQQEDSAVYLCASSSGPFGGTQYFGPGTRLLVL.

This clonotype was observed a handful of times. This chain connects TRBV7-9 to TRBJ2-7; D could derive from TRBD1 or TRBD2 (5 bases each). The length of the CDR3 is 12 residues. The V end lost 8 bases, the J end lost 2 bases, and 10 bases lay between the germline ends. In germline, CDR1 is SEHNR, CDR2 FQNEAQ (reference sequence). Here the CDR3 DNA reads TGTGCCAGCGGACGGGGACCCTACGAGCAGTACTTC. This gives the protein CASGRGPYEQYF.

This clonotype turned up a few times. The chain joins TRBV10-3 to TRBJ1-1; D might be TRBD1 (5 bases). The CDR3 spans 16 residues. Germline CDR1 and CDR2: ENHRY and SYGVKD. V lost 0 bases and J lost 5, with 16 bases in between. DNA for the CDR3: TGTGCCATCAGTGAGTCGGGGGAGGGGCGATGGACTGAAGCTTTCTTT. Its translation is CAISESGEGRWTEAFF.